This T cell receptor (beta chain) was sequenced in a study of cytomegalovirus exposure and HLA in healthy donors. In the PCR, 60 Vbeta and 13 Jbeta primers were used. Clones were read by immunoSEQ multiplex PCR, and TCRdb kept only the in-frame ones, dropping some. There are 100,000 or so clones in the sample; roughly four fifths occur only once, and around an eighth lies in the top ten. Details on this clone: Antigen specificity is unknown.

The CDR3 runs 14 residues. V trimming: 2 bases; J trimming: 8 bases; junction bases outside the gene matches: 3. Germline CDR1 reads MDHEN; CDR2 reads SYDVKM. Study-level points and caveats: Beyond CMV serostatus, there was no information to go on about immune exposure. Associated with cytomegalovirus, according to the listing, were around 160 TCR beta chains.

V and J are TRBV28 and TRBJ1-4; 9 positions match TRBD1. The source material was PBMCs. The receptor comes from a male donor in good health and CMV-seropositive. The CDR3 region is CASSLGTGSEKLFF. The CDR3 nucleotides read TGTGCCAGCAGTTTAGGGACAGGGAGCGAAAAACTGTTTTTT.